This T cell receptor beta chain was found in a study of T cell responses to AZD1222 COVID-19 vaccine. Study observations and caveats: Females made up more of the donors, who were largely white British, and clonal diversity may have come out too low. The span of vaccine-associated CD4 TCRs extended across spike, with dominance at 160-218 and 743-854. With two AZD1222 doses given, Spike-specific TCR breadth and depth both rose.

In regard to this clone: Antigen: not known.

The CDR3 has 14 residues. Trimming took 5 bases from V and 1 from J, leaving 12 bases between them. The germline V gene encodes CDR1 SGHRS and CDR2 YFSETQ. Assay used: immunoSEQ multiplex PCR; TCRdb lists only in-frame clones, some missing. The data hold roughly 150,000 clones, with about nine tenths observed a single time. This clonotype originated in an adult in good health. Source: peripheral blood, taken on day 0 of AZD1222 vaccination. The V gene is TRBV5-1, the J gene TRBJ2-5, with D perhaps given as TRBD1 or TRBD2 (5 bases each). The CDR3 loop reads CASSPSGSQETQYF. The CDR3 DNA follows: TGCGCCAGCAGTCCGTCAGGGAGCCAAGAGACCCAGTACTTC.